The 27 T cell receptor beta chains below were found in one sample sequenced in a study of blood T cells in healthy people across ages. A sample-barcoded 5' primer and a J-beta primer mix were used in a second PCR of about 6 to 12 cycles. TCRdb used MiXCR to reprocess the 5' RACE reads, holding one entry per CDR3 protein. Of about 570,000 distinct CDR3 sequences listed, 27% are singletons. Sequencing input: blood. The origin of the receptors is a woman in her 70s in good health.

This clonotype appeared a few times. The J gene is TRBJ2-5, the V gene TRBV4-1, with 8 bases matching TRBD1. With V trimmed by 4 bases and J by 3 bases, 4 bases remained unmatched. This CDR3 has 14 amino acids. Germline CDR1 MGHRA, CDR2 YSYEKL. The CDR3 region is CASSPDRAKETQYF. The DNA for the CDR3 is TGCGCCAGCAGCCCGGACAGGGCAAAAGAGACCCAGTACTTC.

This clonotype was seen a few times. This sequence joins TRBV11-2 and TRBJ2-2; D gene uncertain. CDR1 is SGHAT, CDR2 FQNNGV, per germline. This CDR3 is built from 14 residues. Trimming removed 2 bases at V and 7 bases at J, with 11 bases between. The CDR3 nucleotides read TGTGCCAGCAGCTTATTACGGTCGGACGGGGAGCTGTTTTTT. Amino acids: CASSLLRSDGELFF.

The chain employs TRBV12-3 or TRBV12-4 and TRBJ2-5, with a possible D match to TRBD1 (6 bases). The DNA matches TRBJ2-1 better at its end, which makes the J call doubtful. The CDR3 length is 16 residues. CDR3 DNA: TGTGCCAGCAGTTTAACCGGGACAACGACCTACAATGAGCAGTTCTTC. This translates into CASSLTGTTTYNEQFF.

The CDR3 nucleotides read TGCGCCAGCAGCTTGGCCGTAGCGGGGGGGCGAACAGATACGCAGTATTTT. Its protein product is CASSLAVAGGRTDTQYF. The V gene is TRBV5-1, the J gene TRBJ2-3, with 11 bases identical to TRBD2. The CDR3 length is 17 residues. J lost 3 bases, V lost 0 bases, and 6 bases had no gene match. Germline V CDR1 and CDR2: SGHRS, YFSETQ.

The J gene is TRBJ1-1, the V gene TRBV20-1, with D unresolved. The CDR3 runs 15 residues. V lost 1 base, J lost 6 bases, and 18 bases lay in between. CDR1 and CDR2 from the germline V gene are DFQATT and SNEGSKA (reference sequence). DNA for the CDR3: TGCAGTGCTAGAGTGGCCCGAAAAGAGGGCCCTGAAGCTTTCTTT. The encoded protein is CSARVARKEGPEAFF.

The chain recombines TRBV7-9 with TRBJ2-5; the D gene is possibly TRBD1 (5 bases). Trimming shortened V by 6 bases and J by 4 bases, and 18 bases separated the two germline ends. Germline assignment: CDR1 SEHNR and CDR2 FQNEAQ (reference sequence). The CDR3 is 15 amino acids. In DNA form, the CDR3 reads TGTGCCAGCAGACCCTCTGGGGCCACGGGAGAGACCCAGTACTTC. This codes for CASRPSGATGETQYF.

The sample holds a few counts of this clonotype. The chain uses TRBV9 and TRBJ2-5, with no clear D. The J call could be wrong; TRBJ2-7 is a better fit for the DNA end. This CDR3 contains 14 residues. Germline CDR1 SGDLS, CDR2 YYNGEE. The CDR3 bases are TGTGCCAGCAGCACCCGGGTCTCTACTTACGAGCAGTACTTC. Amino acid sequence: CASSTRVSTYEQYF.

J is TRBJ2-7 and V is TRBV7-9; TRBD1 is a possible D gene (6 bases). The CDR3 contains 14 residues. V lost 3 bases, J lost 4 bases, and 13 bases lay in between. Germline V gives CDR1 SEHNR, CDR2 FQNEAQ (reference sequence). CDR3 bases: TGTGCCAGCAGCTTTCCCGAACAGGGATACGAGCAGTACTTC. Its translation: CASSFPEQGYEQYF.

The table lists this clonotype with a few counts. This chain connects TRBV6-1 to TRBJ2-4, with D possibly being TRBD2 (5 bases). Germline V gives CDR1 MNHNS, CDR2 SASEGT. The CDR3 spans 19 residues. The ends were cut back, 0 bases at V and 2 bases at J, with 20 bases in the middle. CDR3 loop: CASSEAMRAADVTKNIQYF. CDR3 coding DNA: TGTGCCAGCAGTGAAGCGATGAGGGCCGCCGACGTTACCAAAAACATTCAGTACTTC.

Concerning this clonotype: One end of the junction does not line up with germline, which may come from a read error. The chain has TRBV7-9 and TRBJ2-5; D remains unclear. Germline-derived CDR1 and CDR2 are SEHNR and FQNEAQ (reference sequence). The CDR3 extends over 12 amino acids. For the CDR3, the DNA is TGTGCCAGCAACTTAATTGGAGAGTCCCAGTACTTC. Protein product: CASNLIGESQYF.

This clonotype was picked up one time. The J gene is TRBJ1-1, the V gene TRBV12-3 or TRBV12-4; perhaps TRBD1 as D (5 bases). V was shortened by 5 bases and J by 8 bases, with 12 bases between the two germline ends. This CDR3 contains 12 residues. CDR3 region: CASSAGGPEAFF. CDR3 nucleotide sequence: TGTGCCAGCAGTGCGGGGGGTCCAGAAGCTTTCTTT.

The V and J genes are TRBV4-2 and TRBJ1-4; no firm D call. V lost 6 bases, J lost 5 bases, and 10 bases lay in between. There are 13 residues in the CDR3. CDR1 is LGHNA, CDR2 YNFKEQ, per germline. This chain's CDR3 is CASRRRQNEKLFF. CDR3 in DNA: TGTGCCAGCAGACGGCGGCAGAATGAAAAACTGTTTTTT.

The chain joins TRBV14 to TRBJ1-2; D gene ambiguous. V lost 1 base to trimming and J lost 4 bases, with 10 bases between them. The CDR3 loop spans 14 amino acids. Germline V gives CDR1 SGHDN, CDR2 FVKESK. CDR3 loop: CASSQAQQGYGYTF. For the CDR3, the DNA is TGTGCCAGCAGCCAAGCTCAGCAAGGCTATGGCTACACCTTC. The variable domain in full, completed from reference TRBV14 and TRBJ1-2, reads EAGVTQFPSHSVIEKGQTVTLRCDPISGHDNLYWYRRVMGKEIKFLLHFVKESKQDESGMPNNRFLAERTGGTYSTLKVQPAELEDSGVYFCASSQAQQGYGYTFGSGTRLTVV.

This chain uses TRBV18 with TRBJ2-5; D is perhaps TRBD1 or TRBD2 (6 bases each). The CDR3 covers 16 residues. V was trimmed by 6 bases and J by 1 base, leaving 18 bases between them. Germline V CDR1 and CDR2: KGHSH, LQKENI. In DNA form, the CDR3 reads TGTGCCAGCTCCCCTCCGGGGGCGGGGATCCAAGAGACCCAGTACTTC. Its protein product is CASSPPGAGIQETQYF.

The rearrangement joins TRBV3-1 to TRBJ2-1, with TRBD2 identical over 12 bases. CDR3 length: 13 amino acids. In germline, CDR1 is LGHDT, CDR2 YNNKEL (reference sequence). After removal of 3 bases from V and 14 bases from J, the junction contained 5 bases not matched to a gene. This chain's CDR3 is CASSQTSGGPEFF. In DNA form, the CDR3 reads TGTGCCAGCAGCCAGACTAGCGGGGGCCCGGAGTTCTTC.

Here the CDR3 reads CASSSDRRGEQYF. In nucleotides, the CDR3 is TGTGCCAGCAGCTCGGACAGGCGGGGAGAGCAGTACTTC. The chain couples TRBV7-3 to TRBJ2-7; D perhaps matches TRBD1 (7 bases). Germline CDR1 and CDR2: SGHTA and FQGTGA. The CDR3 spans 13 residues. V shed 4 bases and J shed 7 bases, with 14 bases lying between them.

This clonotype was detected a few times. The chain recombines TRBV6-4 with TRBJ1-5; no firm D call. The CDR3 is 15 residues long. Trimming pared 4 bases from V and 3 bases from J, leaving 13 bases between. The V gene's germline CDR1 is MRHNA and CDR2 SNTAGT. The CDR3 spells CASSGLMGYNQPQHF. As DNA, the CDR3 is TGTGCCAGCAGTGGGCTGATGGGGTACAATCAGCCCCAGCATTTT.

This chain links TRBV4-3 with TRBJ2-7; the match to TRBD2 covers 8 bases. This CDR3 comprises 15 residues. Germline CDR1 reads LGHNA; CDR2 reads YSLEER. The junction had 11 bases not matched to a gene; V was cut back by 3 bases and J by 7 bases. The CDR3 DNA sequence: TGCGCCAGCAGCCAGAGCATCGGGGGGGCTGGAGAGCAGTACTTC. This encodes CASSQSIGGAGEQYF.

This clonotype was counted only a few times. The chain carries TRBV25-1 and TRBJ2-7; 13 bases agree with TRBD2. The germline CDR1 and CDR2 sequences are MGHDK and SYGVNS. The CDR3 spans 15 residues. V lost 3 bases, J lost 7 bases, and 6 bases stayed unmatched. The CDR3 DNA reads TGTGCCAGCAGTGACCGACTAGCGGGGGGTCAAGAGCAGTACTTC. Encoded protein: CASSDRLAGGQEQYF.

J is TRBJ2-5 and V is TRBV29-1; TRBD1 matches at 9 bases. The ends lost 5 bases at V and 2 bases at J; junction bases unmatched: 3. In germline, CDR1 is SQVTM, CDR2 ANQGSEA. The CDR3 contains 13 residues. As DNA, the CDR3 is TGCAGCGTTCAGGACAGGGGTCAAGAGACCCAGTACTTC. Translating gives CSVQDRGQETQYF.

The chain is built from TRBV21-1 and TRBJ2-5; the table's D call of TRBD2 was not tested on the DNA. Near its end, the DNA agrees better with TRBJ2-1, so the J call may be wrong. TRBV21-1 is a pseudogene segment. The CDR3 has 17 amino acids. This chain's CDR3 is CASSLDGLAGGPGEQFF. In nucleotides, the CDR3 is TGTGCCAGCTCCCTAGACGGACTAGCGGGGGGGCCTGGTGAGCAGTTCTTC.

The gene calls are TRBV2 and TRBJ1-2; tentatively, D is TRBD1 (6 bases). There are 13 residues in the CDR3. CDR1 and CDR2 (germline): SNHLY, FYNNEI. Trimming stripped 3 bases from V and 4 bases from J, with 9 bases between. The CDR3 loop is CASSETGSYGYTF. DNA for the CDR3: TGTGCCAGCAGTGAGACAGGTTCCTATGGCTACACCTTC.

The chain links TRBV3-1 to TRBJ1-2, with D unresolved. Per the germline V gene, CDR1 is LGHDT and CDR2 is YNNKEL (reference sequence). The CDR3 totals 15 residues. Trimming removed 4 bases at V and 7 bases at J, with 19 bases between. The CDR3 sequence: CASSPYDGVFGGYTF. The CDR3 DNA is TGTGCCAGCAGCCCATACGACGGGGTCTTCGGTGGCTACACCTTC.

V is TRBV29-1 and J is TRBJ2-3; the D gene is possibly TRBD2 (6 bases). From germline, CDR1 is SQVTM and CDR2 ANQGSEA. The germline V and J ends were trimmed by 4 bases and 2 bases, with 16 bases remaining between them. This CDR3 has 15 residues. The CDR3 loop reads CSVGGGTAPTDTQYF. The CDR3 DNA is TGCAGCGTTGGGGGCGGGACGGCTCCCACAGATACGCAGTATTTT.

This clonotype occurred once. The CDR3 region is CSVSGASGNYEQYF. As DNA, the CDR3 is TGCAGCGTTAGCGGGGCTAGCGGGAACTACGAGCAGTACTTC. The rearrangement joins TRBV29-1 to TRBJ2-7, with TRBD2 identical over 9 bases. The V gene end was trimmed by 5 bases and the J gene end by 3 bases; junction bases not matched to a gene: 8. Germline CDR1 SQVTM, CDR2 ANQGSEA. The CDR3 extends over 14 amino acids.

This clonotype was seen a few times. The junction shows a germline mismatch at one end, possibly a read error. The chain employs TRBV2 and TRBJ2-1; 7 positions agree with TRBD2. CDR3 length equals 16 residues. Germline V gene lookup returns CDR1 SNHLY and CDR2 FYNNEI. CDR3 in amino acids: CANSRRVVGGHNEQFF. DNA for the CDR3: TGTGCCAACAGTAGAAGGGTGGTGGGAGGGCACAATGAGCAGTTCTTC.

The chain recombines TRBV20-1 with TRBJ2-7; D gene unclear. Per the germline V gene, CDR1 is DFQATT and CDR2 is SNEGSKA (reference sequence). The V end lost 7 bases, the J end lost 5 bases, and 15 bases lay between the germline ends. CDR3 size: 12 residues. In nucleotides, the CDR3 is TGCAGTGGGTCCCGGAACCGAGACGAGCAGTACTTC. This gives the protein CSGSRNRDEQYF.